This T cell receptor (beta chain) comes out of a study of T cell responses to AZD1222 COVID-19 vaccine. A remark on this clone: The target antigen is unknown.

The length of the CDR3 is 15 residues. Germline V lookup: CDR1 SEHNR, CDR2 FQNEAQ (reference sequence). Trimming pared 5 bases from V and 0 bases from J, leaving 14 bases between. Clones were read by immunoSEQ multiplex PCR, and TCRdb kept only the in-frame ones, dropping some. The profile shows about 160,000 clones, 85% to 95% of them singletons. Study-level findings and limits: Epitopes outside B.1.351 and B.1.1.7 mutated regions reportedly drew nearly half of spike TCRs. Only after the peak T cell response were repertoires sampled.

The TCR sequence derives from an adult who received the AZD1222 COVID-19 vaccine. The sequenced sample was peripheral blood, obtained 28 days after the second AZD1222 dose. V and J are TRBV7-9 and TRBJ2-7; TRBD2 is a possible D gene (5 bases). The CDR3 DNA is TGTGCCAGCAGCCCAGGACTGTCCCCCTCCTACGAGCAGTACTTC. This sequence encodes CASSPGLSPSYEQYF. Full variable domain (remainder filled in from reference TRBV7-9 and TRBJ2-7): DTGVSQNPRHKITKRGQNVTFRCDPISEHNRLYWYRQTLGQGPEFLTYFQNEAQLEKSRLLSDRFSAERPKGSFSTLEIQRTEQGDSAMYLCASSPGLSPSYEQYFGPGTRLTVT.